The rows below give T cell receptor beta chains drawn from one sample of a study of T cells after posttransplantation cyclophosphamide. TCRdb's table, derived via immunoSEQ multiplex PCR, lists solely in-frame clones and lacks some. Here the sample spans more than 15,000 clones, roughly 91% being singletons. This sample comprised PBMCs, obtained after an allogeneic stem cell transplant with a calcineurin inhibitor and methotrexate. The receptors come from a male patient aged 50 to 60 who received an allogeneic stem cell transplant from an unrelated donor, was CMV-positive, and had chronic GVHD only. Some T cells may have originated in the graft donor. Both conserved end residues are part of each CDR3. Each record gives: V gene, clone size, D gene, J gene, CDR3 protein, CDR3 DNA. The D gene is left open where the match is weak. A row's size may be missing; if present it is once, few, many or a size class.

TRBV5-5	once	TRBD1	TRBJ1-1	CASSLGPTGSTEAFF	TGTGCCAGCAGCTTGGGACCGACAGGGAGCACTGAAGCTTTCTTT
TRBV5-1	NA	NA	TRBJ1-1	CASSPQSIDEAFF	TGCGCCAGCAGCCCACAGAGTATAGATGAAGCTTTCTTT
TRBV4-2	NA	NA	TRBJ2-2	CASSQARGNTGELFF	TGTGCCAGCAGCCAAGCCAGGGGAAACACCGGGGAGCTGTTTTTT
TRBV28	NA	NA	TRBJ1-5	CASRPRVDQPQHF	TGTGCCAGCAGGCCCAGGGTCGATCAGCCCCAGCATTTT
TRBV10-3	NA	TRBD1	TRBJ1-4	CAISDSRTGNGEKLFF	TGTGCCATCAGTGATTCTAGGACAGGCAACGGGGAAAAACTGTTTTTT
TRBV9	NA	NA	TRBJ2-7	CASGTGDAYEQYF	TGTGCCAGCGGCACGGGGGATGCCTACGAGCAGTACTTC
TRBV18	NA	NA	TRBJ2-7	CASSPGSSYEQYF	TGTGCCAGCTCACCTGGGAGCTCCTACGAGCAGTACTTC
TRBV5-6	NA	TRBD2	TRBJ2-1	CASSLAASGFWWEQFF	TGTGCCAGCAGCTTGGCCGCTAGCGGGTTTTGGTGGGAGCAGTTCTTC
TRBV20-1	NA	NA	TRBJ2-7	CSAENPYEQYF	TGCAGTGCCGAGAACCCCTACGAGCAGTACTTC
TRBV5-1	NA	NA	TRBJ2-7	CASSLDRSYEQYF	TGCGCCAGCAGCTTGGACAGGTCCTACGAGCAGTACTTC
TRBV28	NA	NA	TRBJ2-2	CASSFARVNTGELFF	TGTGCCAGCAGTTTCGCCCGGGTTAACACCGGGGAGCTGTTTTTT
TRBV28	NA	NA	TRBJ2-7	CASSFIDYEQYF	TGTGCCAGCAGTTTTATAGACTACGAGCAGTACTTC
TRBV7-2	NA	TRBD1	TRBJ2-7	CASSPRGQGADEQYF	TGTGCCAGCAGCCCACGAGGACAGGGGGCTGACGAGCAGTACTTC
TRBV11-3	NA	NA	TRBJ1-1	CASSLQGSTEAFF	TGTGCCAGCAGCTTGCAGGGTAGCACTGAAGCTTTCTTT
TRBV5-1	NA	TRBD1	TRBJ2-3	CASSDGQASTDTQYF	TGCGCCAGCAGCGACGGACAGGCTAGCACAGATACGCAGTATTTT
TRBV28	once	NA	TRBJ1-1	CASSFMRGTEAFF	TGTGCCAGCAGTTTCATGCGAGGGACTGAAGCTTTCTTT
TRBV5-6	NA	NA	TRBJ2-5	CASSSNHRGLETQYF	TGTGCCAGCAGCTCCAACCACCGAGGCCTAGAGACCCAGTACTTC
TRBV9	NA	TRBD1	TRBJ1-2	CASRRDSNYGYTF	TGTGCCAGCAGAAGGGACAGCAACTATGGCTACACCTTC
TRBV5-6	NA	TRBD2	TRBJ2-7	CASSMGLAGAPQRGYF	TGTGCCAGCAGCATGGGACTAGCGGGAGCCCCCCAAAGGGGGTACTTC
TRBV15	NA	NA	TRBJ2-7	CATSRTFSGARDEQYF	TGTGCCACCAGCAGAACTTTCTCGGGAGCAAGGGACGAGCAGTACTTC
TRBV28	NA	TRBD1	TRBJ1-2	CASSPPGTGNYGYTF	TGTGCCAGCAGCCCGCCGGGGACAGGGAACTATGGCTACACCTTC
TRBV28	NA	NA	TRBJ2-7	CASRQIKLRYEQYF	TGTGCCAGCAGGCAAATAAAACTTCGCTACGAGCAGTACTTC
TRBV27	NA	TRBD2	TRBJ2-7	CASSAITSGGSYEQYF	TGTGCCAGCAGTGCCATCACTAGCGGGGGTTCCTACGAGCAGTACTTC
TRBV7-2	NA	TRBD2	TRBJ2-2	CASSLGGWAGELFF	TGTGCCAGCAGCTTGGGAGGGTGGGCCGGGGAGCTGTTTTTT
TRBV6-5	NA	TRBD2	TRBJ2-5	CASRPTSGGQETQYF	TGTGCCAGCAGGCCGACTAGCGGGGGACAAGAGACCCAGTACTTC
TRBV2	NA	NA	TRBJ2-1	CASSLSGLLQFF	TGTGCCAGCAGCCTATCGGGACTGTTGCAGTTCTTC
TRBV11-2	NA	TRBD1	TRBJ2-3	CASSFFGDSRTDTQYF	TGTGCCAGCAGCTTTTTCGGGGACAGTCGCACAGATACGCAGTATTTT
TRBV7-6	NA	NA	TRBJ1-4	CASSWTDNNEKLFF	TGTGCCAGCAGCTGGACGGACAATAATGAAAAACTGTTTTTT
TRBV7-9	NA	NA	TRBJ2-1	CASSLVAADEQFF	TGTGCCAGCAGCTTAGTTGCGGCCGATGAGCAGTTCTTC
TRBV7-9	once	NA	TRBJ2-7	CASSWTPNYEQYF	TGTGCCAGCAGCTGGACTCCAAACTACGAGCAGTACTTC
TRBV7-9	NA	NA	TRBJ2-2	CASSPDSYTGELFF	TGTGCCAGCAGCCCCGACAGTTACACCGGGGAGCTGTTTTTT